This is a list of T cell receptor beta chains from one sample in a study of cytomegalovirus exposure and HLA in healthy donors. TCRdb's table, derived via immunoSEQ multiplex PCR, lists solely in-frame clones and lacks some. This table holds 150,000 to 200,000 clones, roughly four fifths found once. The specimen was PBMCs. The receptors stem from a man between 18 and 29 years old in good health and CMV-seronegative. Each CDR3 is given with its conserved first and last residue. The order of the fields is D gene, J gene, clone size, V gene, CDR3 protein, CDR3 DNA. D genes are given only for firm matches. The listing skips clone size in some rows; elsewhere it reads once, few, many or a size class.

TRBD2,TRBJ2-1,.,TRBV29-1,CSVSGRANNEQFF,TGCAGCGTTAGCGGGAGGGCGAACAATGAGCAGTTCTTC
.,TRBJ1-2,.,TRBV28,CASSGSARGYTF,TGTGCCAGCAGTGGGTCTGCTAGAGGCTACACCTTC
.,TRBJ1-1,few,TRBV2,CAIRSRGNTEAFF,TGTGCCATCCGGTCCAGGGGGAACACTGAAGCTTTCTTT
TRBD1,TRBJ1-5,.,TRBV28,CASSTGTVSNQPQHF,TGTGCCAGCAGTACAGGGACAGTAAGCAATCAGCCCCAGCATTTT
.,TRBJ2-1,.,TRBV6-1,CASSEAIRFF,TGTGCCAGCAGTGAAGCAATTCGGTTCTTC
.,TRBJ1-1,.,TRBV20-1,CSARDQNRAFF,TGCAGTGCTAGAGACCAAAACCGGGCTTTCTTT
.,TRBJ2-3,.,TRBV9,CASSAGVQGSTDTQYF,TGTGCCAGCAGCGCTGGGGTACAGGGAAGCACAGATACGCAGTATTTT
TRBD2,TRBJ2-3,.,TRBV29-1,CSVRSGMVSDTQYF,TGCAGCGTTAGGAGCGGGATGGTTTCGGATACGCAGTATTTT
TRBD1,TRBJ1-2,.,TRBV5-6,CASSLTGYGYTF,TGTGCCAGCAGTCTGACAGGGTATGGCTACACCTTC
TRBD2,TRBJ2-5,.,TRBV11-2,CASSLRGMRETQYF,TGTGCCAGCAGCTTGCGGGGGATGAGGGAGACCCAGTACTTC
TRBD1,TRBJ1-4,.,TRBV27,CASSFNRGNEKLFF,TGTGCCAGCAGTTTTAACAGGGGAAATGAAAAACTGTTTTTT
.,TRBJ2-2,.,TRBV6-6,CASRTRLTGELFF,TGTGCCAGCAGGACTAGGCTCACCGGGGAGCTGTTTTTT
.,TRBJ2-7,.,TRBV11-2,CASSRFSPNYEQYF,TGTGCCAGCAGCAGGTTTAGCCCCAACTACGAGCAGTACTTC
TRBD1,TRBJ2-3,few,TRBV6-4,CASSPSMADRGTDTQYF,TGTGCCAGCAGTCCTTCTATGGCGGACAGGGGGACAGATACGCAGTATTTT
.,TRBJ1-1,.,TRBV5-4,CASSLVTGNTEAFF,TGTGCCAGCAGCTTGGTGACAGGGAACACTGAAGCTTTCTTT
.,TRBJ2-6,.,TRBV2,CASSQGGGANVLTF,TGTGCCAGCAGTCAGGGGGGCGGGGCCAACGTCCTGACTTTC
.,TRBJ1-2,.,TRBV27,CASSLQGNYGYTF,TGTGCCAGCAGTTTACAGGGAAACTATGGCTACACCTTC
TRBD2,TRBJ2-5,.,TRBV2,CASSETSGRTETQYF,TGTGCCAGCAGTGAGACTAGCGGGAGAACAGAGACCCAGTACTTC
TRBD1,TRBJ1-1,.,TRBV29-1,CSAQRTGAMNTEAFF,TGCAGCGCCCAAAGGACAGGGGCTATGAACACTGAAGCTTTCTTT
.,TRBJ2-7,few,TRBV19,CASSDYYEQYF,TGTGCCAGTAGCGACTACTACGAGCAGTACTTC
TRBD2,TRBJ2-5,.,TRBV19,CASRGTSGNLGETQYF,TGTGCCAGTCGTGGGACTAGCGGGAACTTGGGGGAGACCCAGTACTTC
TRBD1,TRBJ1-3,.,TRBV28,CASSYPPRQGRSGNTIYF,TGTGCCAGCAGCTATCCCCCGCGACAGGGCAGATCTGGAAACACCATATATTTT